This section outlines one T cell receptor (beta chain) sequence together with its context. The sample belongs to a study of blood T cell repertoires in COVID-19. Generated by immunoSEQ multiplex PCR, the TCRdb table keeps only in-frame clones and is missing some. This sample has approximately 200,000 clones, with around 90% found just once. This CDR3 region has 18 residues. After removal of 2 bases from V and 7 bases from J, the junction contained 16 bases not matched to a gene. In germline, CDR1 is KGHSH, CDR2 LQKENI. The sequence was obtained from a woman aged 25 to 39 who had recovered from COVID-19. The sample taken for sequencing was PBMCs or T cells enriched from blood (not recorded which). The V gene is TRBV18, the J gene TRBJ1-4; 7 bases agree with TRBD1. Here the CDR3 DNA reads TGTGCCAGCTCACCAGTCTACAGGGGATCTGAGTCTGTTGAAAAACTGTTTTTT. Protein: CASSPVYRGSESVEKLFF.